This T cell receptor beta chain was profiled in a study of tumor-infiltrating lymphocytes in primary liver carcinoma. Study-level points and caveats: Overlap in tumor-adjacent and tumor-blood pairs fell below that of tumor region pairs. Without sorting, CD4+ versus CD8+ T cell repertoires were not compared.

Regarding this clonotype: What it recognizes is unknown. Germline and junction disagree at one end, which may indicate a read error.

A primer in the constant region served to generate TCR beta cDNA from 450 to 650 ng of total RNA. Libraries of TCR beta came from three nested multiplex PCR rounds with slightly modified ARM-PCR. In the first two PCR rounds, TRBV1-TRBV30 forward primers were paired with a C-beta reverse primer, and each round lasted about 9 cycles. From the multiplex PCR reads, TCRdb called clonotypes with MiXCR, one entry per CDR3 protein. The sample includes approximately 310,000 distinct CDR3 sequences, 50% to 70% seen only once; the top ten take roughly 8.6%. Germline CDR1 reads MNHNY; CDR2 reads SVGAGI (reference sequence). The CDR3 covers 15 residues. RNA was extracted from whole blood without cell sorting, alongside germline DNA.

The source material was peripheral blood. The chain couples TRBV6-6 to TRBJ2-1; D is perhaps TRBD1 (5 bases). The sequence derives from a man aged 35 to 55 with primary liver carcinoma and hepatitis B virus infection. CDR3 in DNA: TGTACCAGCACCACCCGGCAGGGCTCCTACAATGAGCAGTTCTTC. It specifies CTSTTRQGSYNEQFF.